This T cell receptor beta chain was retrieved from a study of cytomegalovirus exposure and HLA in healthy donors. Study context: Early released data comprised around 85 million unique TCRs from HLA-typed donors. General observations from the study: A previous analysis found most TCR beta V segments productive roughly 90% or roughly 30% of the time. A later analysis linked a missense DCLRE1C variant to TCR beta V- and J-gene trimming.

The CDR3 runs to 13 residues. Trimming stripped 6 bases from V and 5 bases from J, with 13 bases between. The V gene's germline CDR1 is LNHDA and CDR2 SQIVND (reference sequence). 13 Jbeta primers and 60 Vbeta primers were used for the PCR. The method was immunoSEQ multiplex PCR; TCRdb's version includes in-frame clones alone and lacks a portion of them. The table shows over 150,000 clones, with roughly 80% occurring only once. Nominal health characterized the donors when sampled, though unrecorded immune exposures were likely. Of note for this clone: Its antigen is unknown.

The rearrangement links TRBV19 to TRBJ2-5; tentative D call: TRBD2 (5 bases). This clonotype originated in a man between 25 and 39 years old in good health and CMV-seronegative. Material: PBMCs. CDR3 coding DNA: TGTGCCAGTAGCGCCGTAGAGGGCGAGACCCAGTACTTC. Its translation: CASSAVEGETQYF.